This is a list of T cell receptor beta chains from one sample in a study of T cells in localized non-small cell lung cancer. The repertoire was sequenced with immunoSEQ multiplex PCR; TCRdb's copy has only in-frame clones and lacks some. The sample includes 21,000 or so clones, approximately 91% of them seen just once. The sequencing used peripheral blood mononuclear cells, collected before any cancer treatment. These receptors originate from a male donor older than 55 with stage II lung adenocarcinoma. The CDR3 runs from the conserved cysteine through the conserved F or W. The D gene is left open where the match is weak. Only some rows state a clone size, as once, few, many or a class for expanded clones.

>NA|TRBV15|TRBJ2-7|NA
CATSRDGTLSYEQYF
TGTGCCACCAGCAGAGACGGGACATTGTCCTACGAGCAGTACTTC
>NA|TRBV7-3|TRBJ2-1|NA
CASSYSRDNEQFF
TGTGCCAGCAGCTACTCTAGAGACAATGAGCAGTTCTTC
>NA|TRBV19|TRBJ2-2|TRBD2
CASSIPPGGRAVTGELFF
TGTGCCAGTAGTATACCTCCTGGCGGGAGGGCCGTTACCGGGGAGCTGTTTTTT
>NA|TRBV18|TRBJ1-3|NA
CASSPIQSSSGNTIYF
TGTGCCAGCTCACCCATACAGTCAAGCTCTGGAAACACCATATATTTT
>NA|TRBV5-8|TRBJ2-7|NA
CASSFGGASYEQYF
TGTGCCAGCAGCTTCGGGGGCGCTTCCTACGAGCAGTACTTC
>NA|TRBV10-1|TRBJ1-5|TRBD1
CASSRGPDQPQHF
TGCGCCAGCAGCAGGGGGCCTGATCAGCCCCAGCATTTT
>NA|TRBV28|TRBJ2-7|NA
CASSGDGGAYEQYF
TGTGCCAGCAGTGGGGACGGGGGCGCTTACGAGCAGTACTTC
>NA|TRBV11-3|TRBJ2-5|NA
CASRGGVQETQYF
TGTGCCAGCCGAGGGGGGGTCCAAGAGACCCAGTACTTC
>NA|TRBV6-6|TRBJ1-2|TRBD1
CASRPQGASGYTF
TGTGCCAGCAGACCACAGGGGGCCTCGGGCTACACCTTC
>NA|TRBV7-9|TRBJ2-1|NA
CASRTAGTTFGGEQFF
TGTGCCAGCAGAACGGCCGGGACCACCTTCGGGGGTGAGCAGTTCTTC
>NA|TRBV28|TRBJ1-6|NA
CASSFSGAALHF
TGTGCCAGCAGTTTTTCGGGGGCGGCCCTCCACTTT
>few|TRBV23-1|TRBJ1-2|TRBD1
CASSQPDRGGGYTF
TGCGCCAGCAGTCAACCCGACAGGGGAGGCGGCTACACCTTC
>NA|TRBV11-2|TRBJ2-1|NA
CASSLEAGRLEQFF
TGTGCCAGCAGCTTAGAGGCTGGGCGGCTTGAGCAGTTCTTC
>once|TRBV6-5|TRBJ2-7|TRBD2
CASSYVGLAGDEQYF
TGTGCCAGCAGTTACGTCGGACTAGCGGGAGACGAGCAGTACTTC
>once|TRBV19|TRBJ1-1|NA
CASSTGRGANTEAFF
TGTGCCAGTAGTACTGGACGGGGGGCGAACACTGAAGCTTTCTTT
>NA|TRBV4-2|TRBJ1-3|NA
CASSQVGSRGNTIYF
TGTGCCAGCAGCCAGGTGGGAAGCCGTGGAAACACCATATATTTT
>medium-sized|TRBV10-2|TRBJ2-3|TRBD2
CASSGRLAGNSDTQYF
TGCGCCAGCAGTGGAAGACTAGCGGGAAACTCAGATACGCAGTATTTT
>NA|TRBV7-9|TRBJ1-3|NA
CASSYNSFSSGNTIYF
TGTGCCAGCAGCTATAACAGTTTCAGCTCTGGAAACACCATATATTTT
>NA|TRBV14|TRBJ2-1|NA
CASASGDYNEQFF
TGTGCCAGCGCATCGGGGGATTACAATGAGCAGTTCTTC
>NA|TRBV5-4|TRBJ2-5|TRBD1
CASSPDRKKTQYF
TGTGCCAGCAGCCCGGACAGGAAAAAGACCCAGTACTTC
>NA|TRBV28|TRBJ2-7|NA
CASSQRSYPYEQYF
TGTGCCAGCAGTCAGAGGTCCTACCCCTACGAGCAGTACTTC
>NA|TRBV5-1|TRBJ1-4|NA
CASSFGRTQEKLFF
TGCGCCAGCAGCTTTGGCAGAACACAAGAAAAACTGTTTTTT
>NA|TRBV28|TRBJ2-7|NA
CASSLPVPNEQYF
TGTGCCAGCAGTTTACCGGTCCCGAACGAGCAGTACTTC